What follows are 25 T cell receptor beta chains derived from one specimen sequenced in a study of human T cells and chemical hapten exposure. Sample time point: patch test 2, 6 weeks after DPC sensitization. Indicated treatment: therapeutic diphenylcyclopropenone sensitization with weekly scalp DPC. MiXCR, applied by TCRdb to the RACE reads, yields one record per CDR3 protein. Here the sample spans approximately 120,000 distinct CDR3 sequences, roughly 10% being singletons. Source: whole blood, taken in connection with sensitization to the hapten diphenylcyclopropenone (DPC). These receptors came from a woman aged 40 to 49 with alopecia areata. Some clones in this sample may be carry-over from other donors' samples.

In this sample, this clonotype turned up a few times. The CDR3 DNA sequence: TGTGCCATCAGTGGGACAGGAAGGGCAACTAATGAAAAACTGTTTTTT. Its protein is CAISGTGRATNEKLFF. The gene calls are TRBV10-3 and TRBJ1-4; 7 positions match TRBD1. The germline CDR1 and CDR2 sequences are ENHRY and SYGVKD. The CDR3 consists of 16 residues. Unmatched junction bases numbered 5, after V lost 4 bases and J lost 0 bases.

This chain connects TRBV12-3 or TRBV12-4 to TRBJ1-6; D gene unclear. This CDR3 region has 13 residues. Between the trimmed V and J ends, which lost 0 bases and 11 bases, there was a span of 8 bases. In DNA, the CDR3 is TGTGCCAGCAGTTTAGCAAATTGGGCACCCCTCCACTTT. Its translation: CASSLANWAPLHF.

CDR3 nucleotides: TGTGCCAGCTCACCGGACAGGGGGCTGGGAGATACGCAGTATTTT. This translates into CASSPDRGLGDTQYF. The chain combines TRBV18 with TRBJ2-3; 11 bases match TRBD1. CDR1 and CDR2 (germline): KGHSH, LQKENI. The CDR3 is 15 amino acids. Trimming took 3 bases from V and 5 from J; bases not matched to a gene: 4.

This clonotype showed up many times. The chain couples TRBV5-1 to TRBJ2-7; weak D call: TRBD1 (5 bases). V lost 4 bases, J lost 0 bases, and 14 bases lay in between. Per germline, CDR1 SGHRS and CDR2 YFSETQ. The CDR3 spans 15 residues. CDR3 loop: CASSPESGSSYEQYF. Written as DNA, the CDR3 is TGCGCCAGCAGCCCCGAGTCAGGGTCCTCCTACGAGCAGTACTTC.

A few counts support this clonotype. The rearrangement uses TRBV7-6 and TRBJ1-1, with TRBD1 matching over 8 bases. Germline V gives CDR1 SGHVS, CDR2 FNYEAQ. CDR3 length equals 14 residues. The V segment lost 5 bases and the J segment 5 bases; nucleotides outside the gene matches: 7. CDR3 loop: CASSQERTGTEAFF. DNA for the CDR3: TGTGCCAGCAGCCAGGAAAGGACAGGGACTGAAGCTTTCTTT. Full variable domain (rest looked up from reference TRBV7-6 and TRBJ1-1): GAGVSQSPRYKVTKRGQDVALRCDPISGHVSLYWYRQALGQGPEFLTYFNYEAQQDKSGLPNDRFSAERPEGSISTLTIQRTEQRDSAMYRCASSQERTGTEAFFGQGTRLTVV.

This clonotype was recorded many times. The chain employs TRBV29-1 and TRBJ2-7; D is unresolved. CDR3 size: 12 residues. The V end lost 4 bases, the J end lost 0 bases, and 7 bases lay between the germline ends. Germline CDR1 reads SQVTM; CDR2 reads ANQGSEA. The CDR3 reads CSVVVSSYEQYF. In DNA, the CDR3 is TGCAGCGTTGTAGTCAGCTCCTACGAGCAGTACTTC.

This clonotype was observed a few times. The J gene is TRBJ2-1, the V gene TRBV7-8; 9 bases match TRBD2. Germline CDR1 SGHVS, CDR2 FQNEAQ. Germline trimming cut 5 bases from V and 8 bases from J; bases unmatched to any gene: 10. The CDR3 length is 15 residues. The CDR3 region is CASSDWLAGRYEQFF. The CDR3 nucleotides are TGTGCCAGCAGCGATTGGCTAGCGGGGAGGTATGAGCAGTTCTTC. The full variable domain, in which reference TRBV7-8 and TRBJ2-1 provide the parts outside the CDR3, is GAGVSQSPRYKVAKRGQDVALRCDPISGHVSLFWYQQALGQGPEFLTYFQNEAQLDKSGLPSDRFFAERPEGSVSTLKIQRTQQEDSAVYLCASSDWLAGRYEQFFGPGTRLTVL.

This clonotype was recorded a few times. The J gene is TRBJ2-2, the V gene TRBV29-1, with D perhaps matching TRBD2 (5 bases). CDR1 and CDR2 from the germline V gene are SQVTM and ANQGSEA. The CDR3 covers 13 residues. With 7 bases removed from V and 1 base from J, the gap between germline ends came to 10 bases. The CDR3 is CSAHGGNTGELFF. The CDR3 DNA is TGCAGCGCCCATGGAGGGAACACCGGGGAGCTGTTTTTT.

This clonotype was seen only a few times. The chain combines TRBV14 with TRBJ2-7; D is perhaps TRBD2 (5 bases). The V gene lost 1 base and the J gene lost 6 bases, with 13 bases spanning the gap. CDR1 SGHDN and CDR2 FVKESK come from the germline V gene. The length of the CDR3 is 14 residues. The CDR3 coding sequence is TGTGCCAGCAGCCAAGCCGGGAATCGCGGCGAGCAGTACTTC. Translation gives CASSQAGNRGEQYF.

This clonotype was recorded at least ten times. The V and J genes are TRBV7-3 and TRBJ2-5, with D perhaps TRBD1 (6 bases). This CDR3 has 13 residues. Germline V CDR1 and CDR2: SGHTA, FQGTGA. Trimming took off 5 bases at V and 2 bases at J, with 9 bases between the two ends. The CDR3 nucleotides read TGTGCCAGCAGCGAACAGGGACAAGAGACCCAGTACTTC. As protein: CASSEQGQETQYF. The full variable domain, in which reference TRBV7-3 and TRBJ2-5 provide the parts outside the CDR3, is GAGVSQTPSNKVTEKGKYVELRCDPISGHTALYWYRQSLGQGPEFLIYFQGTGAADDSGLPNDRFFAVRPEGSVSTLKIQRTERGDSAVYLCASSEQGQETQYFGPGTRLLVL.

V is TRBV27 and J is TRBJ2-7; 13 nucleotides line up with TRBD2. Unmatched junction bases numbered 4, after V lost 8 bases and J lost 3 bases. The CDR3 consists of 14 residues. Germline CDR1 and CDR2: MNHEY and SMNVEV (reference sequence). CDR3 in amino acids: CASGLAGAFYEQYF. CDR3 DNA: TGTGCCAGCGGACTAGCGGGGGCCTTCTACGAGCAGTACTTC.

This clonotype was counted between two and nine times. This chain joins TRBV5-1 and TRBJ2-1, with D uncertain. Looked up from germline, CDR1 is SGHRS and CDR2 is YFSETQ. Trimming took off 2 bases at V and 9 bases at J, with 9 bases between the two ends. This CDR3 is 12 amino acids long. The CDR3 reads CASSLGWGEQFF. Here the CDR3 DNA reads TGCGCCAGCAGCTTAGGGTGGGGTGAGCAGTTCTTC. Using reference TRBV5-1 and TRBJ2-1 for the parts outside the CDR3, the full variable domain is KAGVTQTPRYLIKTRGQQVTLSCSPISGHRSVSWYQQTPGQGLQFLFEYFSETQRNKGNFPGRFSGRQFSNSRSEMNVSTLELGDSALYLCASSLGWGEQFFGPGTRLTVL.

This clonotype has ten or more counts. The chain links TRBV28 to TRBJ1-5, with TRBD1 as a possible D gene (5 bases). Trimming removed 6 bases from V and 0 bases from J, with 12 bases in between. Germline CDR1 reads MDHEN; CDR2 reads SYDVKM. This CDR3 has 15 residues. The CDR3 loop is CASRPEGYSNQPQHF. DNA for the CDR3: TGTGCCAGCAGGCCCGAGGGGTATAGCAATCAGCCCCAGCATTTT.

The chain has TRBV5-6 and TRBJ2-3; no reliable D call. CDR1 is SGHDT and CDR2 is YYEEEE in the germline V gene. Deletions cut 4 bases from V and 4 bases from J, with 7 bases between. The CDR3 is made up of 12 amino acids. The CDR3 region has the DNA TGTGCCAGCAGCGCCTCCCCAGATACGCAGTATTTT. Protein product: CASSASPDTQYF.

The CDR3 nucleotides read TGTGCCATCAGTGAAAGACAGTTCGGAAAGACCCAGTACTTC. Translating gives CAISERQFGKTQYF. V and J are TRBV10-3 and TRBJ2-5, with D tentatively TRBD1 (5 bases). The CDR3 totals 14 residues. The V and J ends lost 3 bases and 6 bases respectively, with 14 bases between them. CDR1 ENHRY and CDR2 SYGVKD come from the germline V gene.

About this clonotype: A much bigger clone sits one base away, suggesting this may be a read error. J is TRBJ2-7 and V is TRBV2, with D perhaps matching TRBD1 (6 bases). The V end lost 9 bases, the J end lost 3 bases, and 12 bases lay between the germline ends. CDR1 SNHLY and CDR2 FYNNEI come from the germline V gene. This CDR3 region has 12 residues. The CDR3 region is CARNPQGYEQYF. The DNA for the CDR3 is TGTGCCAGAAACCCACAGGGCTACGAGCAGTACTTC.

In this sample, this clonotype turned up a few times. CDR3 coding DNA: TGTGCCAGCAGTGGTTGGGGACAGCGACGGGGCTACACCTTC. Its protein product is CASSGWGQRRGYTF. The rearrangement uses TRBV3-1 and TRBJ1-2; 7 bases are shared with TRBD1. CDR1 is LGHDT, CDR2 YNNKEL, per germline (reference sequence). This CDR3 has 14 amino acids. Trimming at V came to 6 bases and at J to 8 bases, leaving 12 bases not matched to a gene.

The genes are TRBV29-1 and TRBJ1-1; D is unresolved. Germline assignment: CDR1 SQVTM and CDR2 ANQGSEA. The CDR3 covers 13 residues. The V gene lost 3 bases and the J gene lost 4 bases, with 12 bases spanning the gap. CDR3 region: CSVEGSGGTEAFF. The DNA for the CDR3 is TGCAGCGTTGAGGGGTCGGGTGGCACTGAAGCTTTCTTT. Supplemented by reference TRBV29-1 and TRBJ1-1, the full variable domain reads SAVISQKPSRDICQRGTSLTIQCQVDSQVTMMFWYRQQPGQSLTLIATANQGSEATYESGFVIDKFPISRPNLTFSTLTVSNMSPEDSSIYLCSVEGSGGTEAFFGQGTRLTVV.

This clonotype showed up many times. The V gene is TRBV7-9, the J gene TRBJ2-3, with 7 bases fitting TRBD1. Germline CDR1 and CDR2: SEHNR and FQNEAQ (reference sequence). CDR3 length equals 16 residues. Trimming at V came to 2 bases and at J to 2 bases, leaving 7 bases not matched to a gene. CDR3 DNA: TGTGCCAGCAGCTTATCAGGGGGAATCGTCACAGATACGCAGTATTTT. Translated: CASSLSGGIVTDTQYF. The full variable domain, completed using reference TRBV7-9 and TRBJ2-3, is DTGVSQNPRHKITKRGQNVTFRCDPISEHNRLYWYRQTLGQGPEFLTYFQNEAQLEKSRLLSDRFSAERPKGSFSTLEIQRTEQGDSAMYLCASSLSGGIVTDTQYFGPGTRLTVL.

In this sample, this clonotype turned up many times. This chain links TRBV6-2 or TRBV6-3 with TRBJ2-7; D is ambiguous. CDR3 length: 14 residues. The ends were cut back, 6 bases at V and 0 bases at J, with 12 bases in the middle. Germline V lookup: CDR1 MNHEY, CDR2 SVGEGT. The CDR3 nucleotides are TGTGCCAGCAGACTCGGTCCCCTCTCCTACGAGCAGTACTTC. Residues: CASRLGPLSYEQYF.

This clonotype was seen only a few times. The V gene is TRBV6-2 or TRBV6-3, the J gene TRBJ2-1; 12 nucleotides agree with TRBD2. This CDR3 has 16 residues. V shed 6 bases and J 1 base; nucleotides not matched to a gene: 4. Germline-derived CDR1 and CDR2 are MNHEY and SVGEGT. The CDR3 here is CASRVLAGGSYNEQFF. The CDR3 DNA reads TGTGCCAGCAGGGTACTAGCGGGGGGTTCCTACAATGAGCAGTTCTTC.

This clonotype was seen a few times. This sequence joins TRBV28 and TRBJ2-6, with D perhaps matching TRBD2 (5 bases). The V and J ends lost 6 bases and 0 bases respectively, with 9 bases between them. This CDR3 contains 15 residues. Looked up from germline, CDR1 is MDHEN and CDR2 is SYDVKM. In nucleotides, the CDR3 is TGTGCCAGCAGGGACTGGGTCTCTGGGGCCAACGTCCTGACTTTC. Encoded protein: CASRDWVSGANVLTF.

As regards this clonotype: A much larger clone lies a single base off, so this may be a read error. This sequence joins TRBV6-1 and TRBJ1-3, with D hard to call. V was pared by 11 bases and J by 2 bases, with 7 bases between. Germline V CDR1 and CDR2: MNHNS, SASEGT. The CDR3 totals 11 residues. The CDR3 protein is CAGITGNTIYF. CDR3 in DNA: TGTGCCGGCATTACTGGAAACACCATATATTTT.

This clonotype was recorded at least ten times. V gene TRBV29-1 combines with J gene TRBJ2-6; 7 nucleotides agree with TRBD1. This CDR3 has 16 residues. Germline-derived CDR1 and CDR2 are SQVTM and ANQGSEA. J gave up 2 bases and V 8 bases, and 12 bases lay outside the gene matches. The CDR3 sequence: CSPSDRDLTGANVLTF. In DNA, the CDR3 is TGCAGCCCCTCAGACAGGGACCTTACTGGGGCCAACGTCCTGACTTTC.

This clonotype was seen a few times. The V gene is TRBV27, the J gene TRBJ1-6; TRBD1 might be the D (6 bases). CDR1 and CDR2 from the germline V gene are MNHEY and SMNVEV (reference sequence). The CDR3 contains 18 residues. V was clipped by 8 bases and J by 0 bases, with 20 bases between them. The CDR3 spells CASGNPDSRSSYNSPLHF. The CDR3 coding sequence is TGTGCCAGCGGGAACCCGGACAGTCGATCCTCCTATAATTCACCCCTCCACTTT.